These 3 T cell receptor beta chains were sequenced from one sample in a study of CD8 T cells in ankylosing spondylitis. TCRdb called the 5' RACE reads again in MiXCR, with one record for every CDR3 protein. The sample contains roughly 240,000 distinct CDR3 sequences, roughly 32% of which appear only once. The sequenced sample consisted of blood, either unsorted or a sorted T cell fraction (not recorded which). Every receptor here comes from a male donor with ankylosing spondylitis or in good health (not recorded which).

V and J are TRBV24-1 and TRBJ2-7; TRBD2 is a possible D gene (5 bases). Germline V gives CDR1 KGHDR, CDR2 SFDVKD. The CDR3 is 14 residues long. V lost 4 bases and J lost 6, with 15 bases in between. CDR3 DNA sequence: TGTGCCACCAGTGAAACTAGGATCCCGACCGAGCAGTACTTC. Translating it yields CATSETRIPTEQYF.

The chain joins TRBV27 to TRBJ2-5; the match to TRBD1 covers 12 bases. This CDR3 comprises 17 residues. Per the germline V gene, CDR1 is MNHEY and CDR2 is SMNVEV (reference sequence). V was clipped by 0 bases and J by 5 bases; unmatched bases: 7. The CDR3 reads CASSLSSGTGGWETQYF. CDR3 DNA sequence: TGTGCCAGCAGTTTATCCTCCGGGACAGGGGGCTGGGAGACCCAGTACTTC.

This clonotype was detected a few times. This chain connects TRBV12-3 or TRBV12-4 to TRBJ2-2; TRBD1 matches at 8 bases. V shed 5 bases and J 6 bases; nucleotides not matched to a gene: 5. The CDR3 extends over 14 amino acids. The CDR3 region is CASSIQGASGELFF. CDR3 bases: TGTGCCAGCAGTATCCAGGGGGCCTCCGGGGAGCTGTTTTTT.